This entry lists 18 T cell receptor beta chains sequenced from one sample in a study of blood T cells in healthy people across ages (dated by TCRdb to about 2015). Receptor libraries were prepared by 5' RACE. Sequencing instrument: Illumina HiSeq 2500. A second 7 to 11 cycle PCR used a sample-barcoded 5' primer and a J-beta primer mix. TCRdb's own reprocessing of the public reads used fastp at Q25 and MiXCR and kept productive beta chains. Entries are consolidated by CDR3 protein sequence, retaining the most common genes and DNA. The sample table holds approximately 810,000 distinct CDR3 sequences, of which about 37% were seen once. The ten largest clones add up to over 10% of the sample. The specimen was blood. Source of these receptors: a man aged 18 to 29 in good health.

In its sample, this clonotype was seen many times. The chain has TRBV10-3 and TRBJ1-2; tentative D call: TRBD1 (5 bases). The CDR3 contains 15 residues. Germline CDR1 is ENHRY and CDR2 is SYGVKD. V was clipped by 2 bases and J by 8 bases, with 18 bases between them. The DNA of the CDR3 is TGTGCCATCAGTGAGGAGGAGGGGTTAACTAAGGGCTACACCTTC. Encoded protein: CAISEEEGLTKGYTF.

V gene TRBV7-2 combines with J gene TRBJ1-1; D unresolved. Germline CDR1 reads SGHTA; CDR2 reads FQGNSA. V was clipped by 5 bases and J by 4 bases, with 17 bases between them. The CDR3 runs to 15 residues. CDR3: CASSPGLARSTEAFF. The CDR3 nucleotides are TGTGCCAGCAGCCCGGGCCTCGCCCGGAGCACTGAAGCTTTCTTT.

The chain has TRBV4-2 and TRBJ2-1; perhaps TRBD1 as D (6 bases). Between the trimmed V and J ends, which lost 0 bases and 9 bases, there was a span of 9 bases. CDR3 length: 13 amino acids. In germline, CDR1 is LGHNA, CDR2 YNFKEQ. This CDR3 is CASSQERGFEQFF. CDR3 in DNA: TGTGCCAGCAGCCAAGAGAGGGGGTTTGAGCAGTTCTTC.

The CDR3 nucleotides read TGTGCCATCAGGGAGACAGGGAGCACCGGGGAGCTGTTTTTT. This codes for CAIRETGSTGELFF. The genes are TRBV10-3 and TRBJ2-2, with 7 bases fitting TRBD1. The CDR3 is 14 residues long. CDR1 is ENHRY and CDR2 is SYGVKD in the germline V gene. With 6 bases clipped from V and 4 bases from J, the junction kept 5 bases outside the gene matches.

This clonotype was seen more than once but under ten times. The CDR3 nucleotides read TGTGCCACCAGCAGAGACCAAAATTCACCCCTCCACTTT. This codes for CATSRDQNSPLHF. The V gene is TRBV15, the J gene TRBJ1-6; D ambiguous. The CDR3 has 13 residues. The germline CDR1 and CDR2 sequences are LNHNV and YYDKDF (reference sequence). The ends were cut back, 0 bases at V and 7 bases at J, with 4 bases in the middle. The variable domain in full, completed from reference TRBV15 and TRBJ1-6, reads DAMVIQNPRYQVTQFGKPVTLSCSQTLNHNVMYWYQQKSSQAPKLLFHYYDKDFNNEADTPDNFQSRRPNTSFCFLDIRSPGLGDTAMYLCATSRDQNSPLHFGNGTRLTVT.

This clonotype was counted a few times. The V and J genes are TRBV27 and TRBJ2-3; 8 nucleotides line up with TRBD1. V lost 5 bases to trimming and J lost 1 base; unmatched junction nucleotides: 5. CDR3 length: 15 residues. The germline gives CDR1 MNHEY, CDR2 SMNVEV (reference sequence). CDR3 residues: CASSPGGAGTDTQYF. CDR3 coding DNA: TGTGCCAGCAGTCCAGGGGGCGCCGGCACAGATACGCAGTATTTT.

In the case of this clonotype: Given a much more abundant clone one base away, this may be a read error. The chain recombines TRBV29-1 with TRBJ1-1, with TRBD1 matching 12 bases. Germline V gives CDR1 SQVTM, CDR2 ANQGSEA. Trimming took 7 bases from V and 3 from J; bases not matched to a gene: 12. There are 16 residues in the CDR3. The CDR3 DNA sequence: TGCAGCGCTGATGCGGGACAGGGGGCTTGGGACACTGAAGCTTTCTTT. This sequence encodes CSADAGQGAWDTEAFF.

This clonotype was detected a few times. The CDR3 loop reads CASSRLTEPATQYF. The DNA for the CDR3 is TGTGCCAGCAGCCGTTTGACAGAGCCAGCGACCCAGTACTTC. This chain connects TRBV9 to TRBJ2-7; D perhaps matches TRBD1 (5 bases). The J call may not be correct, given that the DNA end is closer to TRBJ2-5. The CDR3 contains 14 residues. Germline CDR1 reads SGDLS; CDR2 reads YYNGEE.

This clonotype was seen only once. The V call is TRBV10-3, the J call TRBJ1-3; possible D gene TRBD1, 5 bases. CDR3 length equals 18 residues. V lost 0 bases to trimming and J lost 1 base, with 16 bases between them. Germline V CDR1 and CDR2: ENHRY, SYGVKD. The CDR3 DNA follows: TGTGCCATCAGTGAGTCCCCGGTGCAGGGATGGTCTGGAAACACCATATATTTT. Translated, it gives CAISESPVQGWSGNTIYF.

CDR3 residues: CASSSLDSQETQYF. The CDR3 DNA reads as TGTGCCAGCAGCTCATTGGACAGCCAAGAGACCCAGTACTTC. The chain is built from TRBV7-9 and TRBJ2-5; D possibly corresponds to TRBD1 (6 bases). This CDR3 contains 14 residues. Germline assignment: CDR1 SEHNR and CDR2 FQNEAQ (reference sequence). V gave up 4 bases and J gave up 1 base, with 10 bases separating them.

The sample holds a few counts of this clonotype. This chain joins TRBV15 and TRBJ1-4, with D perhaps TRBD1 (5 bases). Germline V CDR1 and CDR2: LNHNV, YYDKDF (reference sequence). V was trimmed by 3 bases and J by 0 bases, leaving 14 bases between them. The CDR3 has 17 residues. This CDR3 reads CATSSNVRGATNEKLFF. In DNA form, the CDR3 reads TGTGCCACCAGCAGTAACGTTAGAGGGGCAACTAATGAAAAACTGTTTTTT.

The chain has TRBV20-1 and TRBJ2-6; D could derive from TRBD1 or TRBD2 (5 bases each). V lost 5 bases and J 0 bases, leaving 11 bases between the germline ends. Germline CDR1 DFQATT, CDR2 SNEGSKA (reference sequence). The CDR3 extends over 15 amino acids. CDR3 sequence reads: CSAPEGISGANVLTF. CDR3 nucleotides: TGCAGTGCTCCTGAGGGGATCTCTGGGGCCAACGTCCTGACTTTC.

The sample holds a few counts of this clonotype. The gene calls are TRBV7-9 and TRBJ2-1; D remains ambiguous. The germline V gene has CDR1 SEHNR and CDR2 FQNEAQ (reference sequence). CDR3 length: 14 amino acids. The V end lost 4 bases, the J end lost 7 bases, and 14 bases lay between the germline ends. CDR3 region: CASSSHLTGNEQFF. As DNA, the CDR3 is TGTGCCAGCAGCTCTCACCTGACTGGGAATGAGCAGTTCTTC.

This clonotype has at least ten counts. The chain uses TRBV5-1 and TRBJ2-1; 9 positions agree with TRBD1. This CDR3 has 19 residues. Germline V CDR1 and CDR2: SGHRS, YFSETQ. With 3 bases clipped from V and 0 bases from J, the junction kept 13 bases outside the gene matches. DNA of the CDR3: TGCGCCAGCAGCTCGATGGACAGGGGTACGAGTAGCTCCTACAATGAGCAGTTCTTC. It codes for CASSSMDRGTSSSYNEQFF.

The chain carries TRBV7-9 and TRBJ2-1; a weak D match, TRBD2 (6 bases). The ends were cut back, 5 bases at V and 6 bases at J, with 14 bases in the middle. CDR1 SEHNR and CDR2 FQNEAQ come from the germline V gene (reference sequence). The CDR3 runs 14 residues. The DNA for the CDR3 is TGTGCCAGCAGCCAAAGGGACTCCCTCAATGAGCAGTTCTTC. It is translated as CASSQRDSLNEQFF.

This clonotype showed up just a few times. The chain couples TRBV4-2 to TRBJ2-6, with 12 bases aligning to TRBD1. The ends lost 6 bases at V and 1 base at J; junction bases unmatched: 7. The germline gives CDR1 LGHNA, CDR2 YNFKEQ. The CDR3 sequence is 18 residues long. The CDR3 nucleotides are TGTGCCAGCAGTATACCGGGACAGGGGGCTTCTGGGGCCAACGTCCTGACTTTC. Its translation is CASSIPGQGASGANVLTF.

This clonotype was detected many times. The genes are TRBV7-2 and TRBJ1-2; D not certain. The germline CDR1 and CDR2 sequences are SGHTA and FQGNSA. Trimming left V 1 base short and J 8 bases short, with 14 bases between. CDR3 length equals 14 residues. The CDR3 region has the DNA TGTGCCAGCAGCTTAGTTCCGTCTCCGGAGGGCTACACCTTC. Its protein product is CASSLVPSPEGYTF.

The chain employs TRBV29-1 and TRBJ2-1; 7 bases fit TRBD1. The V and J ends lost 6 bases and 12 bases, in that order; junction bases with no gene match: 14. The CDR3 spans 13 residues. Germline CDR1 and CDR2: SQVTM and ANQGSEA. CDR3 nucleotide sequence: TGCAGCGTCTCCGAGACAGGGTCTATTGGGCAGTTCTTC. It codes for CSVSETGSIGQFF.